The 24 T cell receptor beta chains reported below all come from one sample, sequenced in a study of CD8+ T cells in alopecia areata. Sequencing used cDNA as its template, made by extracting RNA and reverse transcribing it. Libraries were prepared by immunoSEQ multiplex PCR; TCRdb keeps only in-frame clonotypes and omits some of them. Recorded here are around 100,000 clones, none singletons. The sequencing sample was made of lesional skin. The receptors originated from a C3H/HeJ mouse with alopecia areata. For the strain, the MHC haplotype given is H2-k.

In regard to this clone: Here the gene names and germline are mouse. CDR3 bases read: TGTGCCAGCAGTATAACTCTAAATAGTGCAGAA. Translating gives CASSITLNSAE. The CDR3, in full, reads CASSITLNSAETLYF. The V gene is TRBV19, the J gene TRBJ2-3; D not resolved. The read finishes 4 residues shy of the CDR3 end, and the germline J gene is used to complete it. V was trimmed by 1 base and J by 0 bases, leaving 9 bases between them. The germline V gene has CDR1 FNHDT and CDR2 SITEND (reference sequence). The length of the CDR3 is 15 residues.

Concerning this clone itself: Mouse gene names and germline throughout. The read is 4 residues too short to cover the CDR3 end, so that end is filled in from the germline J gene. This chain joins TRBV16 and TRBJ2-7; tentative D call: TRBD1 (6 bases). Germline V lookup: CDR1 SGHSA, CDR2 FRNQAP. The CDR3 has 13 residues. Partial CDR3 DNA: TGTGCAAGCAGCATACTGGACAGATAT. Translating it yields CASSILDRY. The whole CDR3 protein reads CASSILDRYEQYF.

As for this clone: Gene names are the mouse ones. The CDR3 goes on 4 residues after the read ends, and that part is filled in from the germline J gene. The chain combines TRBV19 with TRBJ1-4; 8 bases agree with TRBD1. The germline gives CDR1 FNHDT, CDR2 SITEND (reference sequence). There are 14 residues in the CDR3. Germline trimming cut 5 bases from V and 3 bases from J; bases unmatched to any gene: 3. The sequenced CDR3 bases are TGTGCCAGCAGAGACAGGGGAACCAACGAA. Protein product: CASRDRGTNE. The CDR3 as a whole reads CASRDRGTNERLFF.

As concerns this clone: Mouse names are used for the genes. Sequencing ends 4 residues short of the CDR3 end; the germline J gene provides the rest. V is TRBV30 and J is TRBJ2-7, with a possible D match to TRBD1 (6 bases). Germline CDR1 SQVVS, CDR2 ANEGSEA. The CDR3 runs 10 residues. The DNA read from the CDR3 is TGTAGTTCTCAGGGGAAT. Protein: CSSQGN. The whole CDR3 reads CSSQGNEQYF.

This clone showed up just a few times. The genes and germline here are from mouse. Sequencing ends 4 residues short of the CDR3 end; the germline J gene provides the rest. The chain is built from TRBV19 and TRBJ2-1, with 14 bases lining up with TRBD2. Per the germline V gene, CDR1 is FNHDT and CDR2 is SITEND (reference sequence). CDR3 length: 15 residues. The CDR3 region is CASSMGDWGGAEQFF. The sequenced CDR3 bases are TGTGCCAGCAGTATGGGGGACTGGGGGGGCGCT.

In its sample, this clone was seen a few times. Any gene name here is a mouse gene name. The read comes to an end 4 residues before the CDR3 does, leaving the germline J gene to fill in the end. The V call is TRBV16, the J call TRBJ2-3; the D gene is possibly TRBD1 (6 bases). CDR1 is SGHSA and CDR2 is FRNQAP in the germline V gene. The length of the CDR3 is 15 residues. The ends were cut back, 8 bases at V and 2 bases at J, with 17 bases in the middle. CDR3 sequence: CASPGQGRNAETLYF. Incomplete CDR3 DNA: TGTGCAAGCCCAGGGCAGGGGAGGAATGCAGAA.

Worth noting for this clone: TCRdb lists a protein that is different at residue 12 from the translated DNA; the protein given here uses the DNA translation. Each gene name is a mouse one. Coverage ceases 3 residues before the CDR3 finishes, and the germline J gene fills in the end. The chain links TRBV1 to TRBJ1-6; D is unresolved. TRBJ1-6 is given ORF status, its function remaining uncertain. V lost 1 base, J lost 2 bases, and 6 bases lay in between. Germline CDR1 NSQYPW, CDR2 LRSPGD (reference sequence). CDR3 size: 15 residues. This CDR3 is CTCSAVHTYNSPLYF. The part of the CDR3 DNA that was read is TGCACCTGCAGTGCAGTCCACACCTATAATTCGCCC.

This clone was detected a few times. Gene names follow the mouse nomenclature. The CDR3 is cut off 4 residues early in the read; its end comes from the germline J gene. This chain joins TRBV13-3 and TRBJ2-1; a weak D match, TRBD2 (5 bases). The CDR3 runs to 15 residues. Germline values: CDR1 NNHDY, CDR2 SYVADS. Trimming pared 6 bases from V and 0 bases from J, leaving 13 bases between. CDR3 sequence: CASKGLGDNYAEQFF. Incomplete CDR3 DNA: TGTGCCAGCAAAGGACTTGGGGATAACTATGCT.

Comments on this clone: Gene and germline names: mouse. The read comes to an end 4 residues before the CDR3 does, leaving the germline J gene to fill in the end. V and J are TRBV19 and TRBJ1-4; D not certain. With 0 bases removed from V and 3 bases from J, the gap between germline ends came to 6 bases. CDR1 and CDR2 (germline): FNHDT, SITEND (reference sequence). This CDR3 contains 14 residues. The covered CDR3 bases are TGTGCCAGCAGTATAGACAAAACCAACGAA. This gives the protein CASSIDKTNE. The entire CDR3 protein is CASSIDKTNERLFF. Full variable domain (missing parts from reference TRBV19 and TRBJ1-4): GGIITQTPKFLIGQEGQKLTLKCQQNFNHDTMYWYRQDSGKGLRLIYYSITENDLQKGDLSEGYDASREKKSSFSLTVTSAQKNEMAVFLCASSIDKTNERLFFGHGTKLSVL.

Regarding this clone: Each gene name is a mouse one. Coverage ceases 4 residues before the CDR3 finishes, and the germline J gene fills in the end. The V gene is TRBV1, the J gene TRBJ2-5; TRBD1 might be the D (5 bases). The germline V and J ends were trimmed by 0 bases and 2 bases, with 9 bases remaining between them. The CDR3 is 15 residues long. Germline CDR1 reads NSQYPW; CDR2 reads LRSPGD (reference sequence). The CDR3 DNA, read in part, is TGCACCTGCAGTGCAGAAGGCAGGGTCCAAGAC. It translates to CTCSAEGRVQD. The entire CDR3 is CTCSAEGRVQDTQYF.

Worth noting for this clone: There is a difference at residue 14 between the TCRdb protein and the DNA translation, so the protein given here was translated from the DNA. Any gene name here is a mouse gene name. The observed sequence ends 3 residues before the CDR3 terminus, with the missing tail filled in from the germline J gene. This chain links TRBV13-3 with TRBJ1-6; 7 bases match TRBD1. TRBJ1-6 has ORF status, its function being uncertain. Germline V gene lookup returns CDR1 NNHDY and CDR2 SYVADS. Trimming cost V 0 bases and J 0 bases; bases outside gene matches: 3. The CDR3 consists of 17 residues. This CDR3 reads CASSDAGGHSYNSPLYF. The DNA read from the CDR3 is TGTGCCAGCAGTGATGCAGGGGGACATTCCTATAATTCGCCC.

About this clone itself: Gene names are mouse gene names. Read data end 4 residues before the CDR3 end; the end is taken from the germline J gene. V is TRBV17 and J is TRBJ1-1; a possible D gene is TRBD1 (5 bases). The CDR3 covers 14 residues. V was cut by 6 bases and J by 0 bases, with 11 bases left in between. Germline V CDR1 and CDR2: MNHDT, YYDKIL. The CDR3 loop is CASSRTLANTEVFF. The DNA read from the CDR3 is TGTGCTAGCAGCCGGACACTCGCAAACACA.

This clone was detected only a few times. Genes and germline are mouse. The read terminates 4 residues ahead of where the CDR3 ends, so the germline J gene completes it. This chain connects TRBV1 to TRBJ2-5, with 13 positions matching TRBD2. This CDR3 has 17 residues. J was trimmed by 2 bases and V by 3 bases; bases with no gene match: 5. CDR1 and CDR2 (germline): NSQYPW, LRSPGD (reference sequence). The CDR3 sequence: CTCSAPGLGGRQDTQYF. The CDR3 DNA, read in part, is TGCACCTGCAGTGCCCCAGGACTGGGGGGGCGCCAAGAC.

Comments on this clone: Germline and genes here are mouse. The CDR3 goes on 4 residues after the read ends, and that part is filled in from the germline J gene. The chain combines TRBV13-3 with TRBJ2-2; TRBD2 matches 10 bases. The germline V gene has CDR1 NNHDY and CDR2 SYVADS. The CDR3 has 15 amino acids. Germline trimming cut 3 bases from V and 4 bases from J; bases unmatched to any gene: 3. The DNA read from the CDR3 is TGTGCCAGCAGTGCTGGGGGGGCGCCCACCGGG. Translation: CASSAGGAPTG. The whole CDR3 is CASSAGGAPTGQLYF.

Regarding this clone: The database protein in TCRdb disagrees with the DNA translation at residue 12; the sequence shown here was translated from the DNA. The gene names here belong to mouse. Read sequence stops 3 residues before the CDR3 end, and the germline J gene provides the missing end. The gene calls are TRBV19 and TRBJ1-3, with 7 bases fitting TRBD1. V shed 1 base and J 1 base; nucleotides not matched to a gene: 2. CDR3 length: 15 amino acids. From germline, CDR1 is FNHDT and CDR2 SITEND (reference sequence). Partial CDR3 DNA: TGTGCCAGCAGTATACCGGGACAGTCTGGAAATACG. The encoded protein is CASSIPGQSGNT. The CDR3 in full is CASSIPGQSGNTLYF. The complete variable domain, with remaining parts taken from reference TRBV19 and TRBJ1-3, reads GGIITQTPKFLIGQEGQKLTLKCQQNFNHDTMYWYRQDSGKGLRLIYYSITENDLQKGDLSEGYDASREKKSSFSLTVTSAQKNEMAVFLCASSIPGQSGNTLYFGEGSRLIVV.

Concerning this clone itself: Gene names and germline match the mouse. With the read ending 4 residues before the CDR3 end, the germline J gene is used to fill in that end. This chain joins TRBV12-2 and TRBJ2-1; possible D gene TRBD2, 6 bases. Trimming left V 0 bases short and J 3 bases short, with 11 bases between. Germline loops: CDR1 SGHLS, CDR2 HYDKME. The CDR3 consists of 15 residues. CDR3 DNA, as far as it was read: TGTGCCAGCTCTCTCCCTGGGGAGATCTATGCT. Its protein is CASSLPGEIYA. The full CDR3 protein reads CASSLPGEIYAEQFF.

In the case of this clone: Mouse names are used for the genes. Read sequence stops 4 residues before the CDR3 end, and the germline J gene provides the missing end. The chain links TRBV1 to TRBJ2-4, with 14 bases matching TRBD2. The J segment lost 3 bases and the V segment lost 2 bases, leaving 1 base of the junction unmatched. Germline V gene sequence: CDR1 NSQYPW, CDR2 LRSPGD (reference sequence). The CDR3 length is 16 residues. The CDR3 sequence: CTCSARDWGGQNTLYF. The sequenced CDR3 bases are TGCACCTGCAGTGCACGGGACTGGGGGGGCCAAAAC.

Only a few counts were recorded for this clone. The gene symbols are mouse symbols. The read is 4 residues too short to cover the CDR3 end, so that end is filled in from the germline J gene. This sequence joins TRBV19 and TRBJ2-3; 9 nucleotides line up with TRBD2. CDR1 is FNHDT, CDR2 SITEND, per germline (reference sequence). The CDR3 totals 16 residues. The trim removed 2 bases at V and 0 bases at J, leaving 4 bases unmatched. CDR3 DNA, as far as it was read: TGTGCCAGCAGTATTCGGACTGGGGCTAGTGCAGAA. Protein sequence: CASSIRTGASAE. The entire CDR3 reads CASSIRTGASAETLYF.

A note on this clone: Genes and germline come from the mouse. The DNA ends 4 residues before the CDR3 does, and the rest of the CDR3 is filled in from the germline J gene. This rearrangement joins TRBV13-1 to TRBJ1-4; 10 bases agree with TRBD1. V shed 3 bases and J 6 bases; nucleotides not matched to a gene: 2. The CDR3 sequence is 14 residues long. Germline V gives CDR1 NSHNY, CDR2 SYGAGN. The CDR3 reads CASSGQGADERLFF. The covered CDR3 bases are TGTGCCAGCAGTGGACAGGGGGCGGACGAA.

The sample holds a few counts of this clone. The listed genes are named as in mouse. The read halts 4 residues ahead of the CDR3 end, with the missing end drawn from the germline J gene. The chain carries TRBV17 and TRBJ2-2; D is ambiguous. CDR3 length: 11 residues. The V gene lost 4 bases and the J gene lost 6 bases, with 3 bases spanning the gap. The V gene's germline CDR1 is MNHDT and CDR2 YYDKIL. This chain's CDR3 is CASSTSGQLYF. CDR3 DNA (partial): TGTGCTAGCAGTACTTCCGGG.

To note about this clone: Gene names are the mouse ones. Coverage ceases 4 residues before the CDR3 finishes, and the germline J gene fills in the end. The V gene is TRBV13-1, the J gene TRBJ2-7, with 7 bases matching TRBD2. The germline V gene has CDR1 NSHNY and CDR2 SYGAGN. The CDR3 length is 14 residues. This CDR3 is CASSDAVWGYEQYF. The CDR3 bases that were read are TGTGCCAGCAGTGACGCCGTCTGGGGGTAT.

This clone was seen repeatedly, ten times or more. Each gene name is a mouse one. The CDR3 extends 4 residues past the end of the read, so its final part is completed from the germline J gene. The chain recombines TRBV13-3 with TRBJ2-7; TRBD2 might be the D (6 bases). Germline assignment: CDR1 NNHDY and CDR2 SYVADS. CDR3 size: 13 residues. The CDR3 bases that were read are TGTGCCAGCAGTGATGGGACTGCTTAT. Translating it yields CASSDGTAY. The entire CDR3 protein is CASSDGTAYEQYF.

In regard to this clone: Genes and germline are mouse. The read halts 4 residues ahead of the CDR3 end, with the missing end drawn from the germline J gene. This chain links TRBV3 with TRBJ2-5; perhaps TRBD2 as D (6 bases). CDR1 is SNHLY, CDR2 FYNGKV, per germline (reference sequence). This CDR3 has 14 amino acids. CDR3 protein: CASRLPGLKDTQYF. The sequenced part of the CDR3 DNA is TGTGCCAGCAGGCTTCCGGGACTCAAAGAC.

In this sample, this clone turned up a few times. Gene names are the mouse ones. The read finishes 4 residues shy of the CDR3 end, and the germline J gene is used to complete it. In the same sample, other DNA sequences code for this CDR3. This sequence joins TRBV13-3 and TRBJ2-5; 9 positions agree with TRBD2. The germline CDR1 and CDR2 sequences are NNHDY and SYVADS. This CDR3 spans 14 amino acids. The chain's CDR3 is CASSDRTGGDTQYF. CDR3 bases read: TGTGCCAGCAGTGATAGAACTGGGGGGGAC.